The following is a TCR beta chain sequence with its context. Its target is not known. People whose metastatic non-small-cell lung cancer was chemo-refractory got focal radiation along with CTLA-4 blockade by ipilimumab. This specimen comes from a study of radiotherapy plus CTLA-4 blockade in lung cancer. Study-wide context: Patients showed objective responses in approximately 17% of cases and disease control in under 35%. Whole-study results and caveats: Increased serum interferon-beta after radiation also reportedly predicted response strongly. Tumor-derived TCR clones expanded in blood after radiotherapy plus ipilimumab.

CDR1 and CDR2 from the germline V gene are KGHSH and LQKENI. V lost 4 bases and J lost 8, with 14 bases in between. The CDR3 is 13 amino acids. The method was immunoSEQ multiplex PCR; TCRdb's version includes in-frame clones alone and lacks a portion of them. The table has about 62,000 clones, roughly 76% seen once. The V gene is TRBV18, the J gene TRBJ1-1; possible D gene TRBD1, 6 bases. The origin of this receptor is a human donor with non-small cell lung cancer who had a complete response to radiotherapy plus ipilimumab. The sequences come from peripheral blood, collected from a patient treated with radiotherapy plus ipilimumab. The CDR3 DNA sequence: TGTGCCAGCTCACATACGCAGGGGCCCGAAGCTTTCTTT. Protein sequence: CASSHTQGPEAFF.